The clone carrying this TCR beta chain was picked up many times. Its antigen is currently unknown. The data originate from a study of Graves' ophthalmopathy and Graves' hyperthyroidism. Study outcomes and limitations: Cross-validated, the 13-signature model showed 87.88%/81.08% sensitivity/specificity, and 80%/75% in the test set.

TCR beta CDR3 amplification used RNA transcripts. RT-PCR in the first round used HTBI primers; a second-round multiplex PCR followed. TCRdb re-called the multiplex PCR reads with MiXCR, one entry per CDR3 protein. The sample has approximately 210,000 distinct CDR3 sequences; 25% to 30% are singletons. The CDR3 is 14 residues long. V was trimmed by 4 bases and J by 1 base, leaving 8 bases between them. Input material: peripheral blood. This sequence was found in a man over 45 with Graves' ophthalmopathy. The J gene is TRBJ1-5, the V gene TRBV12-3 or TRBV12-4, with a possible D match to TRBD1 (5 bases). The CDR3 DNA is TGTGCCAGCAGTTCAGGGAAAAGCAATCAGCCCCAGCATTTT. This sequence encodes CASSSGKSNQPQHF.